This T cell receptor beta chain was retrieved from a study of vaccination and CD4 T cells after COVID-19. Study-wide findings and caveats: 304 of 307 vaccine-specific clones from convalescent patients were spike mono-reactive.

Points on this clonotype: What it binds is not known.

An Oncomine TCR Beta short-read assay was used to sequence the DNA from cultured CD4+ T cells. Once CD4+ T cells had been cultured, genomic DNA was extracted from them. MiXCR was run by TCRdb on the PCR reads, yielding one entry per CDR3 protein. The table shows some 25,000 distinct CDR3 sequences, with approximately 28% occurring only once. Noted time point: late sampling 161 to 241 days after vaccination in a few convalescent patients. The treatment here: roughly ten-day PBMC culture with coronavirus spike peptide pools or control peptides (ViraFEST assay). TCR sequencing followed the expansion of antigen-specific T cells with peptide pools in ViraFEST. The starting material was CD4+ T cells from blood, cultured in vitro, obtained about 7 months after SARS-CoV-2 vaccination. The clonotype comes from a human donor who had recovered from COVID-19.

CDR3 bases: TGTGCCAGTAGTAAGCTGACAGGAACAAACCAAGAGACCCAGTACTTC. It is translated as CASSKLTGTNQETQYF. The rearrangement uses TRBV19 and TRBJ2-5, with D maybe TRBD1 (6 bases). V was shortened by 4 bases and J by 0 bases, with 15 bases between the two germline ends. CDR3 length: 16 amino acids. Germline CDR1 is LNHDA and CDR2 is SQIVND (reference sequence).